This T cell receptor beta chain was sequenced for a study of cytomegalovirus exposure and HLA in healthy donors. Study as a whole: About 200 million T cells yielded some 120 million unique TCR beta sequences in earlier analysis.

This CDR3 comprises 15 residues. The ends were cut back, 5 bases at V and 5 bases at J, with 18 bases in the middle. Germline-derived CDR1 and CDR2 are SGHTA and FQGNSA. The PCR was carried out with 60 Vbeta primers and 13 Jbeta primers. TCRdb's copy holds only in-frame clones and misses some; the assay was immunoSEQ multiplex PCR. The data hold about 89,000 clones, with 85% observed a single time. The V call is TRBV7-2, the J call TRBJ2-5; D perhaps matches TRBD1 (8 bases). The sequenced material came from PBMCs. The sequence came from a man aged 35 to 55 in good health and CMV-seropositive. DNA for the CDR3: TGTGCCAGCAGCCCACAGACAGGGGAGGGTGAGACCCAGTACTTC. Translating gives CASSPQTGEGETQYF.